The entry below gives a single T cell receptor beta chain sequence along with its context. This clone was counted a single time. The target of this receptor is not known. Base qualities are not provided; no much larger clone lies one nucleotide away. The immunoSEQ Assay, a bias-controlled multiplex PCR, was used to amplify TCRbeta CDR3 regions from genomic DNA. The paper's processing steps were these. Nucleated cell counts per sample were estimated from amplification of reference gene primers within the assay. Sequence reads were collapsed and filtered to measure the absolute abundance of every unique TCRbeta CDR3 rearrangement. For each sample, productive Simpson clonality was calculated as the square root of Simpson's diversity index over productive rearrangements. TCRdb holds this immuneACCESS table with in-frame rearrangements only. Some clones are missing; in checked studies, unresolved V genes explain under half, and the rest has no known cause. V and J calls and clone size are those listed in that table; D and trimming were worked out from the DNA. Present in this sample are 450,000 to 500,000 clones, 75% to 90% of which were seen just once. The top ten clonotypes cover about 0.75% of the sample.

Participants in the prospective study were aged roughly 18 to 100 years, lived in 20 to 25 United States geographic areas, and enrolled through a virtual design. In the prospective study, participants were assigned to cohorts based on the clinical history participants reported in a screening survey and a study questionnaire. For ImmuneRACE Cohort 3, a participant was defined as recovered based on two consecutive negative NP/OP PCR tests, clearance by a healthcare professional, or resolution of symptoms. In the prospective study, whole blood, serum and a nasopharyngeal or oropharyngeal swab were collected from each participant by mobile phlebotomists. Over an approximately two-month period, participants in the prospective study had the option of providing additional blood draws and questionnaires. Before DNA extraction, prospective study blood samples were shipped either frozen or at room temperature.

CDR1 SNHLY and CDR2 FYNNEI are derived from the germline V gene. Trimming takes 8 bases off V and 2 bases off J; junction bases not matched to a gene: 11. From its cysteine to its phenylalanine, the CDR3 spans 15 amino acids. The read is trimmed to its CDR3 DNA, 45 bases read in frame from base 1. This entry belongs to a study of blood T cell repertoires in COVID-19 (dated by TCRdb to 2018 to 2020). At the level of the whole study: Collaborator samples came from the United States, Italy and Spain and covered acute and convalescent phases of COVID-19. The material from the prospective study consisted of cDNA or gDNA derived from T cells, B-cell-depleted T cells, or PBMCs. A de-identified subject ID, COVID-19 status, age in years and sex were almost always included in the sample metadata. The dataset comprised deeply sampled blood TCRbeta repertoires from subjects exposed to, actively infected with, or recovered from COVID-19. HLA class I and class II types, where available, came from metadata supplied by the sample provider rather than from assay-based typing. The samples were drawn from the first 160 participants of the ongoing ImmuneRACE study and from roughly 1,300 subjects provided by 6 global collaborators. The repertoires were made available in a free public database intended to serve as a resource for research on the immune response to SARS-CoV-2.

Paper-wide results and their limitations: The amount of clinical and demographic metadata varied by source and participant and was provided uncurated.

The sequenced sample consisted of PBMCs or T cells enriched from blood (not recorded which). The receptor chain draws on TRBV2 and TRBJ2-5, with 7 bases in between that match TRBD2. The TCR originated in a woman between 18 and 30 years old who had recovered from COVID-19. CDR3 sequence: CASEIWGGSQETQYF. The nucleotide sequence is TGTGCCAGCGAGATTTGGGGGGGGTCGCAAGAGACCCAGTACTTC. Extended through the reference TRBV2 and TRBJ2-5 proteins, this CDR3 yields the full variable domain: EPEVTQTPSHQVTQMGQEVILRCVPISNHLYFYWYRQILGQKVEFLVSFYNNEISEKSEIFDDQFSVERPDGSNFTLKIRSTKLEDSAMYFCASEIWGGSQETQYFGPGTRLLVL.